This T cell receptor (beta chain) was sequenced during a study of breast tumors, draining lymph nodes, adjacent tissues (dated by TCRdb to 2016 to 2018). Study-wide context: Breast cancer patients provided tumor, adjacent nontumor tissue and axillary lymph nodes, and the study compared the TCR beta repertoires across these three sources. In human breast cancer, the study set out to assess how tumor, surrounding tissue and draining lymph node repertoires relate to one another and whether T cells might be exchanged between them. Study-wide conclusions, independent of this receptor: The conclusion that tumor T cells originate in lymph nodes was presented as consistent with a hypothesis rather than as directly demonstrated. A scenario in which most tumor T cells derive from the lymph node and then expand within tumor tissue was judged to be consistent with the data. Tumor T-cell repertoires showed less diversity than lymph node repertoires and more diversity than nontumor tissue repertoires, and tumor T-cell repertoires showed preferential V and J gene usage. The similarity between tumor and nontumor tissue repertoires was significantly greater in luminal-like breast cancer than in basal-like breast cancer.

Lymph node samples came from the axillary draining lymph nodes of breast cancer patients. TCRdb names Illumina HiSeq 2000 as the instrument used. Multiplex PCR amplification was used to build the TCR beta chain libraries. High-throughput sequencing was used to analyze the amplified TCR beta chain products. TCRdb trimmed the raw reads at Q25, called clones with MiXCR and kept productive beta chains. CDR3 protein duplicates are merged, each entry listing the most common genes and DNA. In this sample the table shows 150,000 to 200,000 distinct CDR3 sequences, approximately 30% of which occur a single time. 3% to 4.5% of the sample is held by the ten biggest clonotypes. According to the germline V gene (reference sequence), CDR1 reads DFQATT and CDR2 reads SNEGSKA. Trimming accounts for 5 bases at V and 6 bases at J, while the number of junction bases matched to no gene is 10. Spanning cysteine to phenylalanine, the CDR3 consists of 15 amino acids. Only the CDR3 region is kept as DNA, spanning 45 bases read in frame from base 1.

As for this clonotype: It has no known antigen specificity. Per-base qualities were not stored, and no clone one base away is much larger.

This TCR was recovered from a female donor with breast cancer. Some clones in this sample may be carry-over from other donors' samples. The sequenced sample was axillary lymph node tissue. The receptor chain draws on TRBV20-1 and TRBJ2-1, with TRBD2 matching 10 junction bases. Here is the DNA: TGCAGTGCTGGGAGCGGGGGGGCTCCCTGCAATGAGCAGTTCTTC. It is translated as CSAGSGGAPCNEQFF.